This TCR beta chain was obtained from a study of Ad26.COV2.S vaccination and SARS-CoV-2 variants. Study context: A participant enrolled in the COV1001 Ad26.COV2.S trial arm provided the sample. Ad26.COV2.S given intramuscularly, once or twice 56 days apart.

General observations from the study: Greater spike-specific TCR breadth was seen in vaccine recipients than in placebo recipients.

For this clone: Its antigen is currently unknown.

Treatment of the sample: 19 received Ad26.COV2.S at low or high dose, single or two shots; about 5 received placebo; per-sample allocation not given. Specimen acquisition occurred on day 63 following the initial vaccine or placebo injection. Clones were sequenced by immunoSEQ multiplex PCR, and TCRdb holds only the in-frame ones, with some missing. The sample holds about 680,000 clones; approximately 88% are singletons and the top ten take about 1.5%. The V and J ends lost 2 bases and 4 bases respectively, with 14 bases between them. This CDR3 spans 15 amino acids. Germline V gives CDR1 SGHTA, CDR2 FQGTGA.

The chain uses TRBV7-3 and TRBJ1-1; tentative D call: TRBD1 (6 bases). This TCR was sampled from a person between 18 and 65 years old who received the Ad26.COV2.S COVID-19 vaccine or a placebo. Sequencing was performed on peripheral blood, taken in a trial of Ad26.COV2.S vaccine versus placebo. This CDR3 is CASSLDTGRITEAFF. The CDR3 DNA reads TGTGCCAGCAGCTTAGATACAGGGAGAATCACTGAAGCTTTCTTT.